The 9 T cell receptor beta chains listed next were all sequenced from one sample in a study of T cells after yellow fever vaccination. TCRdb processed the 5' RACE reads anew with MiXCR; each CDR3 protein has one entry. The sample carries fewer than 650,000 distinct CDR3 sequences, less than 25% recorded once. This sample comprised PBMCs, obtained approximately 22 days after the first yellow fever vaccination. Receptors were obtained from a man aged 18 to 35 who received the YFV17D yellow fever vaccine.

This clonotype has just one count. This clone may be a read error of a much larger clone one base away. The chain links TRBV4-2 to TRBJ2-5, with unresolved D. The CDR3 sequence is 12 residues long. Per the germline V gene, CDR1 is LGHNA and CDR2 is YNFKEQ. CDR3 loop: CASSHPRETPYF. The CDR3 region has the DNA TGTGCCAGCAGCCACCCGCGCGAGACCCCGTACTTC.

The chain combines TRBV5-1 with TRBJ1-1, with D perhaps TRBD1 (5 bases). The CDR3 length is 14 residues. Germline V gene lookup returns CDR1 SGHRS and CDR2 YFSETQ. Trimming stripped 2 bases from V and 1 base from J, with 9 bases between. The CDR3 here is CASSFGDGNTEAFF. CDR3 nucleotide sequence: TGCGCCAGCAGCTTTGGGGACGGGAACACTGAAGCTTTCTTT.

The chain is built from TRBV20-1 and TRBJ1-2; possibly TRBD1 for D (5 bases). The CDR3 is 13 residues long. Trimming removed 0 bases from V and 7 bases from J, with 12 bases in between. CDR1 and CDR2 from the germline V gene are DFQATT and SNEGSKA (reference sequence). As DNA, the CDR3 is TGCAGTGCTAGAGATAGTACGGGGCTTGGCTACACCTTC. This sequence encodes CSARDSTGLGYTF.

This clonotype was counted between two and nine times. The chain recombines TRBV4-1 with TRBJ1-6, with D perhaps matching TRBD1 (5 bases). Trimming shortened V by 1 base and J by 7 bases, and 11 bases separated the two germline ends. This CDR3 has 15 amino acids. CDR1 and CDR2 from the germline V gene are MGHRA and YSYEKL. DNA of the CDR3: TGCGCCAGCAGCCAAGTTAGACAGAGGAATTCACCCCTCCACTTT. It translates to CASSQVRQRNSPLHF.

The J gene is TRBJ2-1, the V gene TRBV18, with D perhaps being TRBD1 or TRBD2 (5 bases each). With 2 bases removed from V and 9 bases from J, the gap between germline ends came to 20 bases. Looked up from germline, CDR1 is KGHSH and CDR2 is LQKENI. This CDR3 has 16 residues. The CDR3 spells CASSPGTSLLYFEQFF. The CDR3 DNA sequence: TGTGCCAGCTCACCAGGGACGAGCCTACTTTACTTTGAGCAGTTCTTC.

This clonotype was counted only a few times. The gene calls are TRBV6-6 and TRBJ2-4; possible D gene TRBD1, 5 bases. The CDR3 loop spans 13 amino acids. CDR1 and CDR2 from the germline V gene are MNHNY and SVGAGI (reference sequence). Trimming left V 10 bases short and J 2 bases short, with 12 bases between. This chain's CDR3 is CATVTGSKNIQYF. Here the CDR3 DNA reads TGTGCCACCGTTACAGGATCCAAAAACATTCAGTACTTC.

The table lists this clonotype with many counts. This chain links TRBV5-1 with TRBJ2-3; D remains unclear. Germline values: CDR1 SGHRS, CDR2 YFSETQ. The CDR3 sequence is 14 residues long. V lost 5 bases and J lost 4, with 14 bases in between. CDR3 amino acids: CASSGSGRPDTQYF. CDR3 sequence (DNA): TGCGCCAGCAGTGGGTCCGGTCGGCCAGATACGCAGTATTTT.

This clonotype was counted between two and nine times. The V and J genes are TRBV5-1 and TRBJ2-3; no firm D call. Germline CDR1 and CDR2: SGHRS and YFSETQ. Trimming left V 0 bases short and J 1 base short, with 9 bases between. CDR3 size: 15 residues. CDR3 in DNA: TGCGCCAGCAGCTTGGCATGGCAGGGCACAGATACGCAGTATTTT. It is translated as CASSLAWQGTDTQYF.

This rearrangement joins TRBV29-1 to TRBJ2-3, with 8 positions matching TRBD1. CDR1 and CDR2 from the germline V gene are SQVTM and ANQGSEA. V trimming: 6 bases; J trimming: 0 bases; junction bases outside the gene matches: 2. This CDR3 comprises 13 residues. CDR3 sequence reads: CSVNRGSTDTQYF. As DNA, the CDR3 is TGCAGCGTGAACAGGGGGAGCACAGATACGCAGTATTTT.